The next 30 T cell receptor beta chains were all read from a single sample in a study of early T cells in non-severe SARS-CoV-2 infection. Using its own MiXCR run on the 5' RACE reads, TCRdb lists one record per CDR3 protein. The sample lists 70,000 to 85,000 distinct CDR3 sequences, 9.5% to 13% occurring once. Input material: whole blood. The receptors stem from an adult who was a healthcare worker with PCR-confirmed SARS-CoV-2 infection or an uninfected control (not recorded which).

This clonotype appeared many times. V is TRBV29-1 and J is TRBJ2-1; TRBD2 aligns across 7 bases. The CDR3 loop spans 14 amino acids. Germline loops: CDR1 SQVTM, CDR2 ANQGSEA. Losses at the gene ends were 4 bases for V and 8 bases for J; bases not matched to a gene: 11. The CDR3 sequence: CSVVGGRSVDEQFF. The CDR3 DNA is TGCAGCGTTGTAGGCGGGAGAAGTGTTGATGAGCAGTTCTTC.

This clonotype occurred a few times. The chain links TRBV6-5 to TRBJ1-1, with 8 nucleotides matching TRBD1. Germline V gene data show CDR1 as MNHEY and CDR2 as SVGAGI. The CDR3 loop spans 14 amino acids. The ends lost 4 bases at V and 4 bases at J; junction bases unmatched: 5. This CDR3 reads CASSSDRVGTEAFF. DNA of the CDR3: TGTGCCAGCAGTTCGGACAGGGTCGGCACTGAAGCTTTCTTT.

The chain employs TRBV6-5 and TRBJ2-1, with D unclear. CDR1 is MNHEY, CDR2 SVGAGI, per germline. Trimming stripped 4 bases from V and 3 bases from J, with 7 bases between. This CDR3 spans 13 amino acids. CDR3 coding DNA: TGTGCCAGCAGTTTTAGTAACTACAATGAGCAGTTCTTC. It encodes CASSFSNYNEQFF.

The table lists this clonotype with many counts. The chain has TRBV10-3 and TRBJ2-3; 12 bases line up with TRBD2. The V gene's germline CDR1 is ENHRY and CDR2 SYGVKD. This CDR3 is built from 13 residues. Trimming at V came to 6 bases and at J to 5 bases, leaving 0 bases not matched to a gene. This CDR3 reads CAIRGLAGDTQYF. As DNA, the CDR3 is TGTGCCATCAGGGGACTAGCGGGAGATACGCAGTATTTT.

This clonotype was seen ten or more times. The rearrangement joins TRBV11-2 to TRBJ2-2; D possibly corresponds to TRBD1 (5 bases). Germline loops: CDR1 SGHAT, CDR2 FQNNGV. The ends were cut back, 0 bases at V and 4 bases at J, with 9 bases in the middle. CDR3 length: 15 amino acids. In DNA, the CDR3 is TGTGCCAGCAGCTTAGATGGACAAGTCACCGGGGAGCTGTTTTTT. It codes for CASSLDGQVTGELFF.

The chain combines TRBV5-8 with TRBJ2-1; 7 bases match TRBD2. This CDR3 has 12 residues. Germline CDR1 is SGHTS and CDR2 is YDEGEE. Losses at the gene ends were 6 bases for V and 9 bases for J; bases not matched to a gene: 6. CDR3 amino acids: CASTRLALEQFF. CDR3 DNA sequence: TGTGCCAGCACCCGACTAGCTCTTGAGCAGTTCTTC.

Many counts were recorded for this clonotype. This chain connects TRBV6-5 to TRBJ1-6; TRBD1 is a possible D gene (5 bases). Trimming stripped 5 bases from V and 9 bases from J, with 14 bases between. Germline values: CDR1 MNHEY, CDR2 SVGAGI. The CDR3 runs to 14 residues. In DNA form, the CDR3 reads TGTGCCAGCAGTGCCGGGGCGTGGGGTTCACCCCTCCACTTT. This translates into CASSAGAWGSPLHF.

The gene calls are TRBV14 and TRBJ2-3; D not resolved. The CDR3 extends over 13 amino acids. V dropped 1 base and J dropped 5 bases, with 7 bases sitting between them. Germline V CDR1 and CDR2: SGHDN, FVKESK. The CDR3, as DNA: TGTGCCAGCAGCCAAGCTTTGCGAGATACGCAGTATTTT. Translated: CASSQALRDTQYF.

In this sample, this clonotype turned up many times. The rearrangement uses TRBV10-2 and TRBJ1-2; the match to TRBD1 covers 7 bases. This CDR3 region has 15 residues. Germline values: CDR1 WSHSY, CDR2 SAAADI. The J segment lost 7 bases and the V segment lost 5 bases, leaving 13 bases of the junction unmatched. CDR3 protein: CASSPNTGVEAGYTF. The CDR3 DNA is TGCGCCAGCAGTCCGAATACAGGGGTCGAGGCTGGCTACACCTTC.

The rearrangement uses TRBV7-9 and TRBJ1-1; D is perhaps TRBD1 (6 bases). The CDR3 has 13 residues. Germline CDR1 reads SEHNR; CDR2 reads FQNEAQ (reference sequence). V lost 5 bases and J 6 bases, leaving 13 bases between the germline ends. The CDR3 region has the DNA TGTGCCAGCAGCATTACCGGGACACCTGAAGCTTTCTTT. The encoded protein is CASSITGTPEAFF.

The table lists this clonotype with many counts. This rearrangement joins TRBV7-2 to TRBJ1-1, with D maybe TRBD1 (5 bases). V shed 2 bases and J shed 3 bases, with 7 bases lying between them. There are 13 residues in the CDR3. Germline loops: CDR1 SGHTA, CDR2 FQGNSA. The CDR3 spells CASSLRGDTEAFF. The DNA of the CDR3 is TGTGCCAGCAGCTTACGGGGGGACACTGAAGCTTTCTTT. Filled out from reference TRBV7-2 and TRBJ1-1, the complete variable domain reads GAGVSQSPSNKVTEKGKDVELRCDPISGHTALYWYRQSLGQGLEFLIYFQGNSAPDKSGLPSDRFSAERTGGSVSTLTIQRTQQEDSAVYLCASSLRGDTEAFFGQGTRLTVV.

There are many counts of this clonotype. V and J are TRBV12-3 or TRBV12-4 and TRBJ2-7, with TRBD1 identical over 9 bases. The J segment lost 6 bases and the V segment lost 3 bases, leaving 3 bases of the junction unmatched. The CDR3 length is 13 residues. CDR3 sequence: CASSFGTGREQYF. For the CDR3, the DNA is TGTGCCAGCAGTTTCGGGACAGGGCGCGAGCAGTACTTC.

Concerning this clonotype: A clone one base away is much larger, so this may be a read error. The CDR3 loop is CASISRGVPGNIQYF. The DNA for the CDR3 is TGTGCCAGCATCTCGCGGGGGGTCCCAGGGAACATTCAGTACTTC. The chain carries TRBV12-3 or TRBV12-4 and TRBJ2-4; TRBD2 matches 8 bases. V gave up 7 bases and J gave up 7 bases; unmatched junction bases: 12. The CDR3 is made up of 15 amino acids.

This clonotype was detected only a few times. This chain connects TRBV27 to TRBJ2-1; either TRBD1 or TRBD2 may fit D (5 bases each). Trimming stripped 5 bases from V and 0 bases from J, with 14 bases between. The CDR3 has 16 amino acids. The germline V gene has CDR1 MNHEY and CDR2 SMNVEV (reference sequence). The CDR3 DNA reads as TGTGCCAGCAGTCCCCCCGGGGCTCCCTCCTACAATGAGCAGTTCTTC. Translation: CASSPPGAPSYNEQFF.

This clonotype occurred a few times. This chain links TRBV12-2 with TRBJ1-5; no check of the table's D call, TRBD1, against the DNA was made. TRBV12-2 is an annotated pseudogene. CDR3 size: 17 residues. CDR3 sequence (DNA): TGTGCAAGTCGCTTAGCGGGTCGGACGGGCGGTCGTCAGCCCCAGCATTTT. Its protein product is CASRLAGRTGGRQPQHF.

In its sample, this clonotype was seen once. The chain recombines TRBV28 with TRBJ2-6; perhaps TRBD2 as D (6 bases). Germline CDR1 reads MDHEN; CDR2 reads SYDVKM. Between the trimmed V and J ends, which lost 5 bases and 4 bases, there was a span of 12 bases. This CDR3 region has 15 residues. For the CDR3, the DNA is TGTGCCAGCAGTCCTATGACTAGAGGGGCCAACGTCCTGACTTTC. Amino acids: CASSPMTRGANVLTF.

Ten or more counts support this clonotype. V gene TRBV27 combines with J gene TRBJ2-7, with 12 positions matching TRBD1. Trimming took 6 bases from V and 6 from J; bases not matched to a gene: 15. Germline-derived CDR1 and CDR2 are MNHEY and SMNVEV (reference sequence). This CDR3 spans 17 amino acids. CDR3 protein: CASSQTVPGTGGGEQYF. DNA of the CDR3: TGTGCCAGCAGCCAAACGGTACCCGGGACAGGGGGCGGCGAGCAGTACTTC.

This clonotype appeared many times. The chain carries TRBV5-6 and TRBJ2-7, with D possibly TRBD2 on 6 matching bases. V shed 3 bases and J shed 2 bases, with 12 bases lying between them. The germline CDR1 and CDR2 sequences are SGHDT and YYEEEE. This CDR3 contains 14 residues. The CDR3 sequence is CASSWRVKAYEQYF. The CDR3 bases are TGTGCCAGCAGCTGGAGGGTGAAAGCCTACGAGCAGTACTTC.

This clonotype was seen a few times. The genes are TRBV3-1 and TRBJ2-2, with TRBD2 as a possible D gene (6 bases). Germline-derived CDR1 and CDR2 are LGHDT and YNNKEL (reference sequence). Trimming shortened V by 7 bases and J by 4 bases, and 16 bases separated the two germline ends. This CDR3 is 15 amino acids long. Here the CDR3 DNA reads TGTGCCAGCACCCCCGGGACTCTCCTCACCGGGGAGCTGTTTTTT. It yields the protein CASTPGTLLTGELFF.

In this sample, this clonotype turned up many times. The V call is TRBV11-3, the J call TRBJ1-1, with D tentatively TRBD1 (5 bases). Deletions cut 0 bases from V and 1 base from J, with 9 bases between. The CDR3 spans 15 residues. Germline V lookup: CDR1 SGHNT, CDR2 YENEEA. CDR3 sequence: CASSLEGTPNTEAFF. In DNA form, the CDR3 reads TGTGCCAGCAGCTTAGAGGGGACGCCGAACACTGAAGCTTTCTTT.

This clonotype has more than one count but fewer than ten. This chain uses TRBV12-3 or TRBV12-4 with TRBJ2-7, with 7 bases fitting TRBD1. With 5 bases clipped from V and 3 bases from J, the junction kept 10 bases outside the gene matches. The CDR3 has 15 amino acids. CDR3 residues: CASSLAGTAFYEQYF. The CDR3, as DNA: TGTGCCAGCAGTCTCGCCGGGACAGCTTTCTACGAGCAGTACTTC.

CDR3 in amino acids: CASSEAWTSVPDTQYF. The DNA of the CDR3 is TGTGCCAGCAGTGAAGCGTGGACTAGCGTCCCAGATACGCAGTATTTT. The J gene is TRBJ2-3, the V gene TRBV2, with TRBD2 identical over 9 bases. The CDR3 covers 16 residues. Trimming removed 0 bases from V and 4 bases from J; junction bases left unmatched: 5. Germline CDR1 reads SNHLY; CDR2 reads FYNNEI.

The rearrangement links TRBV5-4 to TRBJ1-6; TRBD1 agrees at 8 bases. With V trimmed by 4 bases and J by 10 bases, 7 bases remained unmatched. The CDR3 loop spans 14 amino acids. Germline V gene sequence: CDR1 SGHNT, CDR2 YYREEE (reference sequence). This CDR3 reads CASSLDRVGSPLHF. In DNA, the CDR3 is TGTGCCAGCAGCCTGGACAGGGTAGGGTCACCCCTCCACTTT.

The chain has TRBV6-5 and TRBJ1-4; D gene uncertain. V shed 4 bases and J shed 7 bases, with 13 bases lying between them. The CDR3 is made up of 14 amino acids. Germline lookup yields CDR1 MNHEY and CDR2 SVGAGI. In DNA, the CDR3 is TGTGCCAGCAGTTTCAACTCTGTAGGTGAAAAACTGTTTTTT. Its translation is CASSFNSVGEKLFF.

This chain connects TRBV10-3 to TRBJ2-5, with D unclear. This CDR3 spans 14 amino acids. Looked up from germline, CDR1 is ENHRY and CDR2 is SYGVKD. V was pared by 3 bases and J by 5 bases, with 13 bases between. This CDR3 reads CAISETTVGETQYF. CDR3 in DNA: TGTGCCATCAGTGAAACCACAGTTGGGGAGACCCAGTACTTC.

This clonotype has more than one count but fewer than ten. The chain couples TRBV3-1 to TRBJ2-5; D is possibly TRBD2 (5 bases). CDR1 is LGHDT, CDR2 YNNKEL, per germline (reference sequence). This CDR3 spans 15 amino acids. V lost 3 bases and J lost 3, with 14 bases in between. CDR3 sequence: CASSQAPSGEETQYF. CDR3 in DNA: TGTGCCAGCAGCCAGGCTCCCTCCGGGGAAGAGACCCAGTACTTC.

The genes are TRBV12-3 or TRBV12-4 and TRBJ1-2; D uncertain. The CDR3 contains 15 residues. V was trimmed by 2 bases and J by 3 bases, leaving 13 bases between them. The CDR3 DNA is TGTGCCAGCAGTTTATTTAGAGGGCCAGACTATGGCTACACCTTC. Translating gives CASSLFRGPDYGYTF.

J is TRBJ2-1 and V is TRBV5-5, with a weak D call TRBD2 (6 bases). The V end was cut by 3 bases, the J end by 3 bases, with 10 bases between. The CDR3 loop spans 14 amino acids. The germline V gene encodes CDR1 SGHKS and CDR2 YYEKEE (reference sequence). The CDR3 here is CASSWGLRYNEQFF. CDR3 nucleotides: TGTGCCAGCAGCTGGGGACTCCGCTACAATGAGCAGTTCTTC.

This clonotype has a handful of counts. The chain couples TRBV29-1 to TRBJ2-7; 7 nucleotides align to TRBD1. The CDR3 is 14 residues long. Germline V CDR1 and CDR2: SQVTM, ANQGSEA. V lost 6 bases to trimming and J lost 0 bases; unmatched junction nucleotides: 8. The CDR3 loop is CSVSGTENSYEQYF. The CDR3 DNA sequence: TGCAGCGTCTCCGGGACAGAAAACTCCTACGAGCAGTACTTC.

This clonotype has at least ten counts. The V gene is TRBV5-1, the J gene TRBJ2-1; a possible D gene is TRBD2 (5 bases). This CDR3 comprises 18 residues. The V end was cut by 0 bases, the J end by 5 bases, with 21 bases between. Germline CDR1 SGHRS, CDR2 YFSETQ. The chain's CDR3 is CASSLAGGRASPNNEQFF. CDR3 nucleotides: TGCGCCAGCAGCTTGGCCGGCGGTAGGGCTAGCCCTAACAATGAGCAGTTCTTC. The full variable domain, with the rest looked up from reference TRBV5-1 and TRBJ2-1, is KAGVTQTPRYLIKTRGQQVTLSCSPISGHRSVSWYQQTPGQGLQFLFEYFSETQRNKGNFPGRFSGRQFSNSRSEMNVSTLELGDSALYLCASSLAGGRASPNNEQFFGPGTRLTVL.